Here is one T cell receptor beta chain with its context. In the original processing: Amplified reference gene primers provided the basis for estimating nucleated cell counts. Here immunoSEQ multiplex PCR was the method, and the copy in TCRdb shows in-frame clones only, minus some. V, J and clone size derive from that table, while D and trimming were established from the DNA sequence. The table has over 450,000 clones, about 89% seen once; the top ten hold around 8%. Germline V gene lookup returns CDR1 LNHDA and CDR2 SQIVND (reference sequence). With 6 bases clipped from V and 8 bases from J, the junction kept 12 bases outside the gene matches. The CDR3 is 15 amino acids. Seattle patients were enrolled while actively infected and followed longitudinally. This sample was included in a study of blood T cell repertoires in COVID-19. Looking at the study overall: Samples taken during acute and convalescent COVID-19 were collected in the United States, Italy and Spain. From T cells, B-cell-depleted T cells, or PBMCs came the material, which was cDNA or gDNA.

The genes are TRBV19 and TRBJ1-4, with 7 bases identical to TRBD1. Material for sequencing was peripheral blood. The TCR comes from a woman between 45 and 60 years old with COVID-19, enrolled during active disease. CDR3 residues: CASRMGQTLWEKLFF. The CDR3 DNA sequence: TGTGCCAGTAGGATGGGACAGACCCTATGGGAAAAACTGTTTTTT.